The TCR beta chain under discussion was sequenced for a study of T cells in Graves' hyperthyroidism and ophthalmopathy. This CDR3 is 17 amino acids long. Trimming pared 1 base from V and 7 bases from J, leaving 23 bases between. The germline CDR1 and CDR2 sequences are SGHTS and YDEGEE. TCR beta CDR3 sequences were amplified from RNA transcripts. Primed by the HTBI set, a first-round RT-PCR was run on the TCR CDR3. TCRdb re-analysed the multiplex PCR reads in MiXCR, keeping a single row per CDR3 protein. The data hold about 570,000 distinct CDR3 sequences, with 35% to 55% observed a single time. The table lists this clonotype with many counts.

The sample consisted of peripheral blood or thyroid tissue (not recorded which). The chain recombines TRBV5-8 with TRBJ2-5, with D maybe TRBD1 (5 bases). This TCR was sampled from an adult woman with Graves' disease, either hyperthyroidism or ophthalmopathy (not recorded which). For the CDR3, the DNA is TGTGCCAGCAGCTTGAAGGCCTGGGGCTCCCGCCGTCGGACCCAGTACTTC. It codes for CASSLKAWGSRRRTQYF.